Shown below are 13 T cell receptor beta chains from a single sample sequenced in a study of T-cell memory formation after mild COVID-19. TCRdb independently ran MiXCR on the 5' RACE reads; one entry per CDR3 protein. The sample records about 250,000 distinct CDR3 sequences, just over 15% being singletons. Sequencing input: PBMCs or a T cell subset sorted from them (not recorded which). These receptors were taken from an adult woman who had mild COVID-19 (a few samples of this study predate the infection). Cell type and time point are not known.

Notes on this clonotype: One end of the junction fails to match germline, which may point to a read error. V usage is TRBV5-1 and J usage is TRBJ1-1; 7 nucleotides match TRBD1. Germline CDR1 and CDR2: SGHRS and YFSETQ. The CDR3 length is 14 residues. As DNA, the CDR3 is TGCCCCAGCAGCGGAAGAACAGGGGACACTGAAGCTTTCTTT. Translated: CPSSGRTGDTEAFF.

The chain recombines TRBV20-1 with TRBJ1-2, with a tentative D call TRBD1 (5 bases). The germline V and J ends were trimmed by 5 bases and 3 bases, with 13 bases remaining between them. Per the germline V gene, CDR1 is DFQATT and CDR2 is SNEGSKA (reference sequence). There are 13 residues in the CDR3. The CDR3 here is CSAPGLRDYGYTF. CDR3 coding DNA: TGCAGTGCTCCAGGGTTGAGGGACTATGGCTACACCTTC.

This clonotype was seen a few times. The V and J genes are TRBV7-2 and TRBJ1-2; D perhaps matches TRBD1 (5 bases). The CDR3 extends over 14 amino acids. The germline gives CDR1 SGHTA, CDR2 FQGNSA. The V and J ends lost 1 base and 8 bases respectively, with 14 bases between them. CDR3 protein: CASSLEGPAAGYTF. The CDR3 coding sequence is TGTGCCAGCAGCTTAGAGGGGCCCGCGGCGGGCTACACCTTC.

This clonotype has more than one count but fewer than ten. CDR3 in DNA: TGTGCCAGCAGCTTATCGGCCACTAATGAAAAACTGTTTTTT. Residues: CASSLSATNEKLFF. V gene TRBV7-9 combines with J gene TRBJ1-4; D remains unclear. This CDR3 spans 14 amino acids. V was cut by 2 bases and J by 2 bases, with 6 bases left in between. Per the germline V gene, CDR1 is SEHNR and CDR2 is FQNEAQ (reference sequence). Complete variable domain (other parts from reference TRBV7-9 and TRBJ1-4): DTGVSQNPRHKITKRGQNVTFRCDPISEHNRLYWYRQTLGQGPEFLTYFQNEAQLEKSRLLSDRFSAERPKGSFSTLEIQRTEQGDSAMYLCASSLSATNEKLFFGSGTQLSVL.

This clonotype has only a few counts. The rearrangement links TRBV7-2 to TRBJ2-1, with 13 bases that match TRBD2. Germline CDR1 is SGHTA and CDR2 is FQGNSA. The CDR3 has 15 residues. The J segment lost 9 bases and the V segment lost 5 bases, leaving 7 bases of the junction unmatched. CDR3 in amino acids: CASSVGLAGEGEQFF. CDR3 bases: TGTGCCAGCAGCGTAGGACTAGCGGGAGAGGGTGAGCAGTTCTTC.

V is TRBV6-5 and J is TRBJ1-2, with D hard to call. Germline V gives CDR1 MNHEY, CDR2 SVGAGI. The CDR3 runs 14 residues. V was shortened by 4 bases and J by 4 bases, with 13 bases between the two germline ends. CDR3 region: CASSSKTWGYGYTF. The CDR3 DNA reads TGTGCCAGCAGTTCCAAAACCTGGGGCTATGGCTACACCTTC.

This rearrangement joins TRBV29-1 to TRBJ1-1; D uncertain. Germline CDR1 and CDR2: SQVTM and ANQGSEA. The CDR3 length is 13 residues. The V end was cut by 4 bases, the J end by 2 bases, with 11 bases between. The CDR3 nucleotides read TGCAGCGTTGGACCGACATTAAACACTGAAGCTTTCTTT. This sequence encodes CSVGPTLNTEAFF. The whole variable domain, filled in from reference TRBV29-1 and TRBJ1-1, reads SAVISQKPSRDICQRGTSLTIQCQVDSQVTMMFWYRQQPGQSLTLIATANQGSEATYESGFVIDKFPISRPNLTFSTLTVSNMSPEDSSIYLCSVGPTLNTEAFFGQGTRLTVV.

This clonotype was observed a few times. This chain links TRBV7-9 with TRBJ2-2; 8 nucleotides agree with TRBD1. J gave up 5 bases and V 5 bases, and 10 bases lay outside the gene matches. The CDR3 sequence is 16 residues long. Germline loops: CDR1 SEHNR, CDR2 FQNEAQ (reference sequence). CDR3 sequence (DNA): TGTGCCAGCAGCCCGATCGACAGGGGAAGGACCGGGGAGCTGTTTTTT. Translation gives CASSPIDRGRTGELFF.

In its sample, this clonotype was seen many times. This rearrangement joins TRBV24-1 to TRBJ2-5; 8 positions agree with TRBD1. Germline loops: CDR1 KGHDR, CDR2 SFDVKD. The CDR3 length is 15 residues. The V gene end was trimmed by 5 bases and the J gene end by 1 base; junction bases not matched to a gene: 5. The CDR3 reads CATSASGQAQETQYF. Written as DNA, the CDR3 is TGTGCCACCAGTGCCTCGGGACAGGCCCAAGAGACCCAGTACTTC.

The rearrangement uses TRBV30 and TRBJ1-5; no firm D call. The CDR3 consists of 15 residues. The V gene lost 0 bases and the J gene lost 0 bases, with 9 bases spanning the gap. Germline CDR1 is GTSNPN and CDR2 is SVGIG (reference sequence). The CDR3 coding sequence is TGTGCCTGGAGTGTACGGGAGTATAGCAATCAGCCCCAGCATTTT. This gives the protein CAWSVREYSNQPQHF.

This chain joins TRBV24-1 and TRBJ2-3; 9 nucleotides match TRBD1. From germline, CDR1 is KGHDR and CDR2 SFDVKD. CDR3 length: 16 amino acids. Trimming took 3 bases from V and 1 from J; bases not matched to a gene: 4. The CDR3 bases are TGTGCCACCAGTGATCCTACAGGGGGCGGCACAGATACGCAGTATTTT. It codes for CATSDPTGGGTDTQYF.

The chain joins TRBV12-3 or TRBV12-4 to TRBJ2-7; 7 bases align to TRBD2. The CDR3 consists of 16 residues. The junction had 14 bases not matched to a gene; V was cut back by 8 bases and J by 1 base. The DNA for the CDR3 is TGTGCCAGCCGCCGTGGGTCGGGAGGCCCTTCCTACGAGCAGTACTTC. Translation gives CASRRGSGGPSYEQYF.

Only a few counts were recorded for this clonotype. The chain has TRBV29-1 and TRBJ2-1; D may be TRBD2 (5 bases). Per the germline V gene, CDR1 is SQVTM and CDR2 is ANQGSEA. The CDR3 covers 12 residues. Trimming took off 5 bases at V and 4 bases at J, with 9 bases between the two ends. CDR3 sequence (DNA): TGCAGCGTTATTCGGGGATACAATGAGCAGTTCTTC. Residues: CSVIRGYNEQFF.